This TCR beta chain was sequenced during a study of Ad26.COV2.S vaccination and SARS-CoV-2 variants. Study-wide context: Intramuscular Ad26.COV2.S doses were given once or twice, 56 days apart.

Treatment indicated: around 19 received Ad26.COV2.S at low or high dose, single or two shots; 5 received placebo; per-sample allocation not given. Collection of the samples took place on day 63 after the first injection of vaccine or placebo. Recruitment in Boston yielded a donor of adult age, 18-55 years. Vaccine was an Ad26 vector expressing Wuhan-strain SARS-CoV-2 spike. TCRdb's table, derived via immunoSEQ multiplex PCR, lists solely in-frame clones and lacks some. Among 300,000 to 400,000 clones listed, over 80% were seen once. The source was peripheral blood, collected in a trial of Ad26.COV2.S vaccine versus placebo. The origin of this receptor is a person between 18 and 65 years old who received the Ad26.COV2.S COVID-19 vaccine or a placebo.

For the CDR3, the DNA is TGTGCCAGCAGCTTGGGCGGCAGGGGACTCAGCTCCTATAATTCACCCCTCCACTTT. Translated: CASSLGGRGLSSYNSPLHF. V gene TRBV5-6 combines with J gene TRBJ1-6; D possibly corresponds to TRBD1 (6 bases). The V end lost 0 bases, the J end lost 0 bases, and 16 bases lay between the germline ends. Germline assignment: CDR1 SGHDT and CDR2 YYEEEE. The CDR3 runs to 19 residues.